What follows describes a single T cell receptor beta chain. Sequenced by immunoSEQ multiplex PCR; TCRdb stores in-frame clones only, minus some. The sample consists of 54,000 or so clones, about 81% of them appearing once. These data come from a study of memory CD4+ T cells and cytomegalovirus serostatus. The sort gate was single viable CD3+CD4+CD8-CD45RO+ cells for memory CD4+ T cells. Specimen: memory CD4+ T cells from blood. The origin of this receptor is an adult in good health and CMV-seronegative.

The CDR3 here is CASRSRTNTGELFF. In DNA form, the CDR3 reads TGCGCCAGCCGGTCGCGAACGAACACCGGGGAGCTGTTTTTT. The chain carries TRBV5-1 and TRBJ2-2, with D uncertain. The germline gives CDR1 SGHRS, CDR2 YFSETQ. Trimming cost V 7 bases and J 0 bases, with 10 bases left between them. This CDR3 contains 14 residues.